A single sample is the source of the 32 T cell receptor beta chains below, sequenced in a study of CD8 T cells in Susac syndrome. Reverse transcription of about 0.45 to 1 ug RNA was performed with random hexamers. MiXCR was run by TCRdb on the immunoSEQ multiplex PCR reads, yielding one entry per CDR3 protein. The table has 200,000 or so distinct CDR3 sequences, about 95% seen once; the top ten hold roughly 0.088%. Sample: CD4+ T cells from PBMCs. These receptors originate from a human donor with multiple sclerosis.

CDR3 in DNA: TGCAGCGTTGAGAGGAACGTTAACACTGAAGCTTTCTTT. Encoded protein: CSVERNVNTEAFF. The rearrangement links TRBV29-1 to TRBJ1-1; the D is unclear. The CDR3 spans 13 residues. Trimming took off 3 bases at V and 2 bases at J, with 10 bases between the two ends. Germline CDR1 reads SQVTM; CDR2 reads ANQGSEA.

This sequence joins TRBV3-1 and TRBJ2-2; 9 bases are shared with TRBD1. The CDR3 length is 14 residues. Germline V CDR1 and CDR2: LGHDT, YNNKEL (reference sequence). Trimming cost V 6 bases and J 8 bases; bases outside gene matches: 7. The CDR3 region has the DNA TGTGCCAGCAGGCTAACAGGGGGCGCGGGGGAGCTGTTTTTT. This translates into CASRLTGGAGELFF.

V is TRBV7-9 and J is TRBJ1-2, with no clear D. Germline V gives CDR1 SEHNR, CDR2 FQNEAQ (reference sequence). The CDR3 spans 13 residues. V lost 0 bases to trimming and J lost 2 bases, with 4 bases between them. The CDR3 DNA reads as TGTGCCAGCAGCTTAGCGAGGAACTATGGCTACACCTTC. Residues: CASSLARNYGYTF. The full variable domain, with the rest looked up from reference TRBV7-9 and TRBJ1-2, is DTGVSQNPRHKITKRGQNVTFRCDPISEHNRLYWYRQTLGQGPEFLTYFQNEAQLEKSRLLSDRFSAERPKGSFSTLEIQRTEQGDSAMYLCASSLARNYGYTFGSGTRLTVV.

The chain carries TRBV27 and TRBJ2-1, with D possibly TRBD2 on 6 matching bases. The CDR3 is made up of 18 amino acids. V lost 2 bases and J lost 6, with 23 bases in between. The germline V gene has CDR1 MNHEY and CDR2 SMNVEV (reference sequence). The CDR3 is CASSLRGGLFRGVNEQFF. For the CDR3, the DNA is TGTGCCAGCAGTTTACGTGGGGGACTCTTCAGAGGGGTCAATGAGCAGTTCTTC.

The chain combines TRBV29-1 with TRBJ2-5; no firm D call. Germline V gene data show CDR1 as SQVTM and CDR2 as ANQGSEA. The CDR3 consists of 13 residues. Trimming removed 1 base at V and 2 bases at J, with 8 bases between. The CDR3 sequence: CSVEARTQETQYF. The CDR3 nucleotides read TGCAGCGTTGAAGCTAGGACGCAAGAGACCCAGTACTTC.

The sample holds a few counts of this clonotype. The rearrangement uses TRBV19 and TRBJ2-7, with 8 bases that match TRBD1. CDR1 is LNHDA and CDR2 is SQIVND in the germline V gene (reference sequence). The ends lost 5 bases at V and 5 bases at J; junction bases unmatched: 5. CDR3 length equals 13 residues. CDR3 in DNA: TGTGCCAGTAGTCCCGGACAGGGTCACGAGCAGTACTTC. Amino acids: CASSPGQGHEQYF.

The chain employs TRBV12-3 or TRBV12-4 and TRBJ2-3; possibly TRBD1 or TRBD2 for D (5 bases each). CDR3 length equals 10 residues. V was shortened by 5 bases and J by 13 bases, with 10 bases between the two germline ends. CDR3 residues: CASSQGREYF. Written as DNA, the CDR3 is TGTGCCAGCAGTCAGGGACGGGAGTATTTT.

CDR3: CASTGQPNTEAFF. The CDR3 DNA reads as TGTGCCAGCACCGGACAGCCTAACACTGAAGCTTTCTTT. The chain carries TRBV7-8 and TRBJ1-1; TRBD1 might be the D (6 bases). V was cut by 7 bases and J by 2 bases, with 11 bases left in between. The CDR3 has 13 residues. Germline CDR1 SGHVS, CDR2 FQNEAQ.

The chain has TRBV30 and TRBJ2-1, with D unclear. Germline CDR1 and CDR2: GTSNPN and SVGIG (reference sequence). The CDR3 has 13 amino acids. With 3 bases removed from V and 5 bases from J, the gap between germline ends came to 11 bases. The CDR3 region is CAWSRIIDNEQFF. DNA of the CDR3: TGTGCCTGGAGCAGGATTATAGACAATGAGCAGTTCTTC.

This clonotype was seen a few times. J is TRBJ2-5 and V is TRBV20-1; 8 bases align to TRBD1. V lost 5 bases to trimming and J lost 4 bases; unmatched junction nucleotides: 9. The CDR3 is 14 residues long. In germline, CDR1 is DFQATT, CDR2 SNEGSKA (reference sequence). The CDR3 DNA reads as TGCAGTGCTCGTGATAGGACAGGGAGAGAGACCCAGTACTTC. This gives the protein CSARDRTGRETQYF.

V gene TRBV9 combines with J gene TRBJ2-4, with TRBD1 matching over 8 bases. The germline V gene has CDR1 SGDLS and CDR2 YYNGEE. The CDR3 has 14 amino acids. The junction had 4 bases not matched to a gene; V was cut back by 3 bases and J by 5 bases. The CDR3 DNA reads TGTGCCAGCAGCGCAGGGGGCGTCGAAAACATTCAGTACTTC. It yields the protein CASSAGGVENIQYF.

This clonotype was recorded only once. The V gene is TRBV19, the J gene TRBJ2-3; 8 bases are a match to TRBD1. The CDR3 runs 14 residues. CDR1 is LNHDA and CDR2 is SQIVND in the germline V gene (reference sequence). The junction had 5 bases not matched to a gene; V was cut back by 5 bases and J by 4 bases. CDR3 sequence: CASSGRGQADTQYF. Here the CDR3 DNA reads TGTGCCAGTAGTGGCAGGGGGCAGGCAGATACGCAGTATTTT.

The chain employs TRBV3-1 and TRBJ1-1; the match to TRBD1 covers 8 bases. This CDR3 is 15 amino acids long. After removal of 0 bases from V and 1 base from J, the junction contained 1 base not matched to a gene. Germline V gives CDR1 LGHDT, CDR2 YNNKEL (reference sequence). The CDR3 is CASSQEGQGNTEAFF. The CDR3 region has the DNA TGTGCCAGCAGCCAAGAAGGACAGGGGAACACTGAAGCTTTCTTT.

The chain employs TRBV30 and TRBJ1-4, with a tentative D call TRBD1 (5 bases). There are 13 residues in the CDR3. V was shortened by 4 bases and J by 10 bases, with 16 bases between the two germline ends. The V gene's germline CDR1 is GTSNPN and CDR2 SVGIG (reference sequence). The CDR3: CAWTEALQGKLFF. In DNA form, the CDR3 reads TGTGCCTGGACGGAGGCTCTCCAGGGAAAACTGTTTTTT.

The CDR3 coding sequence is TGTGCCAGCAGCTTGAGGGACAGCCAGCAGTACTTC. Its protein is CASSLRDSQQYF. V is TRBV7-9 and J is TRBJ2-7; 7 nucleotides line up with TRBD1. The CDR3 consists of 12 residues. J lost 8 bases, V lost 3 bases, and 4 bases had no gene match. Per the germline V gene, CDR1 is SEHNR and CDR2 is FQNEAQ (reference sequence).

V gene TRBV5-1 combines with J gene TRBJ2-7; no definite D call. Per germline, CDR1 SGHRS and CDR2 YFSETQ. The CDR3 contains 13 residues. Trimming shortened V by 0 bases and J by 7 bases, and 11 bases separated the two germline ends. For the CDR3, the DNA is TGCGCCAGCAGCTTGGCGGCAGCCCAGGAGCAGTACTTC. Its protein is CASSLAAAQEQYF.

The chain links TRBV4-1 to TRBJ1-4; D unresolved. CDR1 is MGHRA and CDR2 is YSYEKL in the germline V gene. V lost 1 base and J 5 bases, leaving 11 bases between the germline ends. CDR3 length: 15 amino acids. The CDR3 loop is CASSQGSGRNEKLFF. The CDR3 DNA reads TGCGCCAGCAGCCAAGGATCTGGCAGGAATGAAAAACTGTTTTTT.

Written as DNA, the CDR3 is TGCAGCGTGCACCGGGACAGGGCCACAGATACGCAGTATTTT. This gives the protein CSVHRDRATDTQYF. The rearrangement links TRBV29-1 to TRBJ2-3; TRBD1 matches at 9 bases. This CDR3 has 14 residues. The germline V gene has CDR1 SQVTM and CDR2 ANQGSEA. The junction had 6 bases not matched to a gene; V was cut back by 6 bases and J by 2 bases.

This rearrangement joins TRBV27 to TRBJ1-4; D gene unclear. Germline CDR1 and CDR2: MNHEY and SMNVEV (reference sequence). This CDR3 has 14 amino acids. V was trimmed by 0 bases and J by 7 bases, leaving 9 bases between them. DNA for the CDR3: TGTGCCAGCAGTTTATCTTACGGTAGTGAAAAACTGTTTTTT. It translates to CASSLSYGSEKLFF.

This chain uses TRBV30 with TRBJ2-7; a possible D gene is TRBD1 (5 bases). Germline V gives CDR1 GTSNPN, CDR2 SVGIG (reference sequence). CDR3 length: 18 residues. The ends were cut back, 4 bases at V and 2 bases at J, with 27 bases in the middle. Written as DNA, the CDR3 is TGTGCCTGGACTAATCTTGGAAAAGGTCAGGGCCTTACCTACGAGCAGTACTTC. Amino acids: CAWTNLGKGQGLTYEQYF.

This sequence joins TRBV7-8 and TRBJ2-1, with a tentative D call TRBD2 (5 bases). V was shortened by 0 bases and J by 4 bases, with 7 bases between the two germline ends. The CDR3 is 14 residues long. From germline, CDR1 is SGHVS and CDR2 FQNEAQ. CDR3 nucleotide sequence: TGTGCCAGCAGCTTAGCGGGAGCATACAATGAGCAGTTCTTC. Protein sequence: CASSLAGAYNEQFF. Looking up the rest from reference TRBV7-8 and TRBJ2-1 gives the full variable domain: GAGVSQSPRYKVAKRGQDVALRCDPISGHVSLFWYQQALGQGPEFLTYFQNEAQLDKSGLPSDRFFAERPEGSVSTLKIQRTQQEDSAVYLCASSLAGAYNEQFFGPGTRLTVL.

The J gene is TRBJ1-1, the V gene TRBV30; unclear D gene. Germline CDR1 reads GTSNPN; CDR2 reads SVGIG (reference sequence). Trimming left V 3 bases short and J 1 base short, with 6 bases between. CDR3 length: 12 residues. The CDR3 nucleotides are TGTGCCTGGAGGGGCGGGAACACTGAAGCTTTCTTT. This translates into CAWRGGNTEAFF.

This sequence joins TRBV10-3 and TRBJ2-5; possible D gene TRBD1, 5 bases. V lost 9 bases and J 3 bases, leaving 11 bases between the germline ends. Looked up from germline, CDR1 is ENHRY and CDR2 is SYGVKD. The CDR3 consists of 12 residues. The CDR3 nucleotides are TGTGCCATAGGGGAAGGGAAAGAGACCCAGTACTTC. It translates to CAIGEGKETQYF.

V and J are TRBV20-1 and TRBJ2-5; perhaps D is TRBD1 or TRBD2 (5 bases each). CDR1 DFQATT and CDR2 SNEGSKA come from the germline V gene (reference sequence). The CDR3 runs to 12 residues. V shed 0 bases and J shed 5 bases, with 7 bases lying between them. The CDR3 DNA is TGCAGTGCTAGAGATGAGGGGGAGACCCAGTACTTC. Amino acid sequence: CSARDEGETQYF.

V usage is TRBV7-8 and J usage is TRBJ2-3; 9 nucleotides agree with TRBD1. This CDR3 is built from 16 residues. Per germline, CDR1 SGHVS and CDR2 FQNEAQ. V dropped 3 bases and J dropped 3; count of bases not matched to a gene: 7. CDR3 sequence reads: CASSFGRTGVTDTQYF. CDR3 nucleotide sequence: TGTGCCAGCAGCTTCGGGAGGACAGGGGTGACAGATACGCAGTATTTT.

The CDR3 DNA is TGCAGCGTTACCTCGGGAGGGGTTAAACAAAACACTGAAGCTTTCTTT. Its translation: CSVTSGGVKQNTEAFF. The chain is built from TRBV29-1 and TRBJ1-1; D is possibly TRBD1 (5 bases). The CDR3 is 16 residues long. CDR1 is SQVTM, CDR2 ANQGSEA, per germline. V lost 5 bases to trimming and J lost 2 bases, with 21 bases between them.

This chain connects TRBV6-1 to TRBJ2-1; 11 nucleotides align to TRBD2. V trimming: 2 bases; J trimming: 2 bases; junction bases outside the gene matches: 5. CDR3 length: 17 residues. Germline CDR1 MNHNS, CDR2 SASEGT. In DNA, the CDR3 is TGTGCCAGCAGTGAACCCCCGACTAGCGGGACCTACAATGAGCAGTTCTTC. It codes for CASSEPPTSGTYNEQFF.

The rearrangement joins TRBV20-1 to TRBJ2-3; TRBD2 might be the D (6 bases). Between the trimmed V and J ends, which lost 1 base and 6 bases, there was a span of 8 bases. The CDR3 length is 12 residues. Germline-derived CDR1 and CDR2 are DFQATT and SNEGSKA (reference sequence). CDR3 in DNA: TGCAGTGCTAGAGCCCTAGCGGATACGCAGTATTTT. Protein sequence: CSARALADTQYF.

The chain has TRBV9 and TRBJ1-1; perhaps TRBD1 as D (5 bases). Trimming removed 4 bases at V and 0 bases at J, with 16 bases between. This CDR3 has 16 residues. Germline loops: CDR1 SGDLS, CDR2 YYNGEE. CDR3 sequence (DNA): TGTGCCAGCAGCCCTAGCCTGGGGACGATGAACACTGAAGCTTTCTTT. Amino acid sequence: CASSPSLGTMNTEAFF.

The chain links TRBV5-1 to TRBJ2-4; no definite D call. The V end was cut by 8 bases, the J end by 0 bases, with 12 bases between. CDR3 length: 14 amino acids. CDR1 is SGHRS and CDR2 is YFSETQ in the germline V gene. This CDR3 reads CARFSELAKNIQYF. CDR3 in DNA: TGCGCCAGATTCTCGGAGCTAGCCAAAAACATTCAGTACTTC.

The chain couples TRBV7-2 to TRBJ1-1; no definite D call. Trimming took off 4 bases at V and 5 bases at J, with 11 bases between the two ends. The germline V gene encodes CDR1 SGHTA and CDR2 FQGNSA. The CDR3 has 13 residues. The CDR3 bases are TGTGCCAGCAGCTCCCGTCGACGGACTGAAGCTTTCTTT. It translates to CASSSRRRTEAFF.

V and J are TRBV19 and TRBJ2-1; D not resolved. The V end lost 3 bases, the J end lost 3 bases, and 6 bases lay between the germline ends. In germline, CDR1 is LNHDA, CDR2 SQIVND (reference sequence). The CDR3 has 13 amino acids. CDR3 in amino acids: CASSMGRYNEQFF. DNA for the CDR3: TGTGCCAGTAGTATGGGTCGCTACAATGAGCAGTTCTTC.